Listed here are 5 T cell receptor beta chains from one sample, sequenced in a study of human T cells and chemical hapten exposure. TCRdb re-analysed the RACE reads in MiXCR, keeping a single row per CDR3 protein. The table shows fewer than 350,000 distinct CDR3 sequences, with 7.7% occurring only once. Described time point: pre-sensitization, week 0. The treatment: therapeutic diphenylcyclopropenone sensitization with weekly scalp DPC. The specimen was whole blood, collected in connection with sensitization to the hapten diphenylcyclopropenone (DPC). Source of these receptors: a man younger than 35 with alopecia areata. Some clones in this sample may be carry-over from other donors' samples.

This chain joins TRBV28 and TRBJ1-1, with D unclear. CDR3 size: 15 residues. Germline V gene sequence: CDR1 MDHEN, CDR2 SYDVKM. Trimming left V 6 bases short and J 1 base short, with 15 bases between. Here the CDR3 reads CASSSPPGRNTEAFF. In DNA, the CDR3 is TGTGCCAGCAGCTCACCCCCCGGCAGGAACACTGAAGCTTTCTTT.

This clonotype was seen more than once but under ten times. The CDR3 DNA reads as TGCGCCAGCAGCCTCCGGGACTCAAAATCGGATACGCAGTATTTT. Translating gives CASSLRDSKSDTQYF. This rearrangement joins TRBV5-1 to TRBJ2-3; weak D call: TRBD2 (6 bases). Per the germline V gene, CDR1 is SGHRS and CDR2 is YFSETQ. There are 15 residues in the CDR3. V was cut by 4 bases and J by 6 bases, with 18 bases left in between.

This clonotype was seen ten or more times. The chain has TRBV10-1 and TRBJ1-5; D is perhaps TRBD1 (5 bases). V was shortened by 0 bases and J by 7 bases, with 7 bases between the two germline ends. The CDR3 sequence is 13 residues long. Germline CDR1 WNHNN, CDR2 SYGVQD (reference sequence). CDR3 DNA sequence: TGCGCCAGCAGTGAGTCGGGGCTACAGCCCCAGCATTTT. Protein sequence: CASSESGLQPQHF.

CDR3 nucleotides: TGCGCCAGCAGCAGCCGGGAGTCATCTCAAGAGACCCAGTACTTC. Residues: CASSSRESSQETQYF. The chain is built from TRBV4-3 and TRBJ2-5; perhaps TRBD2 as D (6 bases). This CDR3 has 15 residues. Germline CDR1 LGHNA, CDR2 YSLEER. V lost 5 bases and J 2 bases, leaving 15 bases between the germline ends.

This clonotype was recorded many times. The chain joins TRBV29-1 to TRBJ2-5; D perhaps matches TRBD1 (5 bases). V was pared by 3 bases and J by 7 bases, with 6 bases between. The CDR3 extends over 10 amino acids. CDR1 and CDR2 from the germline V gene are SQVTM and ANQGSEA. The CDR3 DNA is TGCAGCGTTGAGGGGCCGACCCAGTACTTC. Protein sequence: CSVEGPTQYF.